The 8 T cell receptor beta chains given below trace back to one sample, sequenced in a study of T-cell memory formation after mild COVID-19. TCRdb reprocessed the 5' RACE reads with MiXCR, giving one entry per CDR3 protein. In the table there are under 400,000 distinct CDR3 sequences, roughly 21% of which are singletons. The sequencing input was PBMCs or a T cell subset sorted from them (not recorded which). Receptor source: an adult woman who had mild COVID-19 (a few samples of this study predate the infection). Cell type and time point are not known.

The chain combines TRBV9 with TRBJ2-7; 8 bases map to TRBD2. This CDR3 is built from 14 residues. Germline V lookup: CDR1 SGDLS, CDR2 YYNGEE. With V trimmed by 0 bases and J by 2 bases, 1 base remained unmatched. CDR3 loop: CASSVGGGPYEQYF. Written as DNA, the CDR3 is TGTGCCAGCAGCGTAGGCGGGGGGCCCTACGAGCAGTACTTC.

The chain joins TRBV18 to TRBJ2-5, with 10 bases matching TRBD2. The V gene end was trimmed by 3 bases and the J gene end by 4 bases; junction bases not matched to a gene: 14. Looked up from germline, CDR1 is KGHSH and CDR2 is LQKENI. The CDR3 spans 18 residues. In nucleotides, the CDR3 is TGTGCCAGCTCACCGAGGTCAGCGGGAGGGGTTGGCGGAGAGACCCAGTACTTC. Residues: CASSPRSAGGVGGETQYF.

The rearrangement joins TRBV6-1 to TRBJ2-2; D gene uncertain. Per the germline V gene, CDR1 is MNHNS and CDR2 is SASEGT. Trimming left V 8 bases short and J 0 bases short, with 7 bases between. This CDR3 comprises 13 residues. CDR3 residues: CASWGSNTGELFF. CDR3 nucleotide sequence: TGTGCCAGCTGGGGTTCGAACACCGGGGAGCTGTTTTTT.

V usage is TRBV24-1 and J usage is TRBJ2-7, with no clear D. The CDR3 loop spans 13 amino acids. Between the trimmed V and J ends, which lost 3 bases and 5 bases, there was a span of 10 bases. The V gene's germline CDR1 is KGHDR and CDR2 SFDVKD. DNA of the CDR3: TGTGCCACCAGTGATCCCTTAGGGAACGAGCAGTACTTC. Protein: CATSDPLGNEQYF.

This clonotype came up a few times. The genes are TRBV5-1 and TRBJ2-7; 10 bases line up with TRBD1. Unmatched junction bases numbered 10, after V lost 4 bases and J lost 3 bases. The germline gives CDR1 SGHRS, CDR2 YFSETQ. The CDR3 spans 16 residues. CDR3 sequence reads: CASSPPGGQGIYEQYF. The CDR3 nucleotides are TGCGCCAGCAGCCCCCCAGGGGGACAGGGGATCTACGAGCAGTACTTC.

This clonotype was found a few times. The V and J genes are TRBV29-1 and TRBJ1-2; weak D call: TRBD1 (6 bases). Deletions cut 6 bases from V and 2 bases from J, with 13 bases between. The CDR3 has 13 amino acids. Germline CDR1 is SQVTM and CDR2 is ANQGSEA. The CDR3: CSVARTDNYGYTF. The CDR3 region has the DNA TGCAGCGTAGCTAGGACAGACAACTATGGCTACACCTTC.

This clonotype was counted only a few times. The gene calls are TRBV24-1 and TRBJ2-3; D remains unclear. This CDR3 contains 13 residues. CDR1 and CDR2 from the germline V gene are KGHDR and SFDVKD. V lost 6 bases to trimming and J lost 4 bases, with 10 bases between them. The CDR3 nucleotides are TGTGCCACCAGTTCCCGGCCCTCAGATACGCAGTATTTT. Translated, it gives CATSSRPSDTQYF.

This rearrangement joins TRBV4-2 to TRBJ2-7; 9 bases agree with TRBD1. Trimming cost V 1 base and J 3 bases; bases outside gene matches: 4. The CDR3 is made up of 15 amino acids. The germline CDR1 and CDR2 sequences are LGHNA and YNFKEQ. CDR3: CASSQVTGGIYEQYF. The CDR3 DNA reads TGTGCCAGCAGCCAAGTGACAGGGGGAATCTACGAGCAGTACTTC.